These T cell receptor beta chains were read from a single sample in a study of cytomegalovirus exposure and HLA in healthy donors. TCRdb's copy holds only in-frame clones and misses some; the assay was immunoSEQ multiplex PCR. This table has 35,000 to 45,000 clones, about two thirds appearing once. The specimen sequenced was PBMCs. The receptors come from a man aged 55-75 years in good health and CMV-seropositive. CDR3s include the opening cysteine and the closing phenylalanine or tryptophan. A D gene is named only where the DNA matches it firmly. Clone sizes are given selectively: once, few, many, or a class where the clone is expanded.

J: TRBJ2-1
D: TRBD2
V: TRBV29-1
size: NA
DNA: TGCAGCGTTTTACCCTATCTAGCGGGAGGGCCACATGTAGTCAATGAGCAGTTCTTC
CDR3: CSVLPYLAGGPHVVNEQFF

J: TRBJ2-1
D: NA
V: TRBV7-2
size: once
DNA: TGTGCCAGCAGCTCCCAGGGCAGTTCCTACAATGAGCAGTTCTTC
CDR3: CASSSQGSSYNEQFF

J: TRBJ2-2
D: NA
V: TRBV6-6
size: NA
DNA: TGTGCCAGCAGTTATCCGCCACTAGCGAACACCGGGGAGCTGTTTTTT
CDR3: CASSYPPLANTGELFF

J: TRBJ1-2
D: NA
V: TRBV6-1
size: NA
DNA: TGTGCCAGCAGTGCTACGGGTAACTATGGCTACACCTTC
CDR3: CASSATGNYGYTF

J: TRBJ1-4
D: NA
V: TRBV9
size: NA
DNA: TGTGCCAGCAGTCAGACAGCGACTAATGAAAAACTGTTTTTT
CDR3: CASSQTATNEKLFF

J: TRBJ2-2
D: TRBD2
V: TRBV5-1
size: few
DNA: TGCGCCAGCAGCCATGGAGCGGGAGGGATCTTCCGGGACACCGGGGAGCTGTTTTTT
CDR3: CASSHGAGGIFRDTGELFF

J: TRBJ2-5
D: TRBD2
V: TRBV5-4
size: NA
DNA: TGTGCCAGCAGCTTTTTTACGGGAGGGGAAGAGACCCAGTACTTC
CDR3: CASSFFTGGEETQYF

J: TRBJ2-5
D: TRBD1
V: TRBV5-1
size: few
DNA: TGCGCCAGCAGCCAACGGGACAGGGGGCCGGGTGAGACCCAGTACTTC
CDR3: CASSQRDRGPGETQYF

J: TRBJ2-7
D: TRBD2
V: TRBV7-4
size: NA
DNA: TGTGCCAGCAGCGCCGAGCGGGACGCGAGCTCCTACGAGCAGTACTTC
CDR3: CASSAERDASSYEQYF

J: TRBJ1-6
D: TRBD1
V: TRBV10-3
size: NA
DNA: TGTGCCATCAGATCCGGGACAGGCGGTTCACCCCTCCACTTT
CDR3: CAIRSGTGGSPLHF

J: TRBJ2-7
D: NA
V: TRBV28
size: NA
DNA: TGTGCCAGCAGTTACTACCGGGGCTACGAGCAGTACTTC
CDR3: CASSYYRGYEQYF

J: TRBJ2-2
D: TRBD2
V: TRBV19
size: few
DNA: TGTGCCAGTAGTATAGCCGGGAGGGCCGGGGAGCTGTTTTTT
CDR3: CASSIAGRAGELFF

J: TRBJ2-7
D: TRBD2
V: TRBV10-3
size: NA
DNA: TGTGCCATCAGTGGTGGACTAGCGGGTACCTACGAGCAGTACTTC
CDR3: CAISGGLAGTYEQYF

J: TRBJ2-2
D: TRBD2
V: TRBV7-2
size: NA
DNA: TGTGCCAGCAGCAGCCTAGCGGGAAACACCGGGGAGCTGTTTTTT
CDR3: CASSSLAGNTGELFF

J: TRBJ1-2
D: NA
V: TRBV6-1
size: NA
DNA: TGTGCCAGCAGCCCGAGGGTAGCTAACTATGGCTACACCTTC
CDR3: CASSPRVANYGYTF

J: TRBJ2-5
D: NA
V: TRBV15
size: NA
DNA: TGTGCCACCAGCAGGACAGGGCGCGGGCGGGGAGAGACCCAGTACTTC
CDR3: CATSRTGRGRGETQYF

J: TRBJ1-1
D: NA
V: TRBV5-1
size: NA
DNA: TGCGCCAGCAGCTTGGCCGGGGGGAGGAACACTGAAGCTTTCTTT
CDR3: CASSLAGGRNTEAFF

J: TRBJ2-4
D: NA
V: TRBV19
size: few
DNA: TGTGCCAGTAGTATGACTAGTTGGGCCAAAAACATTCAGTACTTC
CDR3: CASSMTSWAKNIQYF

J: TRBJ2-7
D: NA
V: TRBV6-5
size: once
DNA: TGTGCCAGCAGTTTGGACAGTATGACCTACGAGCAGTACTTC
CDR3: CASSLDSMTYEQYF

J: TRBJ1-1
D: TRBD1
V: TRBV6-5
size: NA
DNA: TGTGCCAGCAGTTGGACAGGGGGCTGGGTGGACACTGAAGCTTTCTTT
CDR3: CASSWTGGWVDTEAFF

J: TRBJ2-3
D: TRBD1
V: TRBV6-1
size: NA
DNA: TGTGCCAGCAGTGCAATCCAGGGGGCCGGAGATACGCAGTATTTT
CDR3: CASSAIQGAGDTQYF

J: TRBJ2-7
D: TRBD1
V: TRBV25-1
size: NA
DNA: TGTGCCAGCGGGACAGACCGTACCTACGAGCAGTACTTC
CDR3: CASGTDRTYEQYF

J: TRBJ1-2
D: TRBD1
V: TRBV15
size: NA
DNA: TGTGCCACCAGCAGAGATTTACAGGGGTATGGCTACACCTTC
CDR3: CATSRDLQGYGYTF

J: TRBJ2-5
D: NA
V: TRBV19
size: NA
DNA: TGTGCCAGTAGTAGTAGGGGGGACAGAAAAGAGACCCAGTACTTC
CDR3: CASSSRGDRKETQYF

J: TRBJ2-1
D: NA
V: TRBV7-2
size: NA
DNA: TGTGCCAGCAGCCTCGGCGGCCCTCTCAATGAGCAGTTCTTC
CDR3: CASSLGGPLNEQFF

J: TRBJ2-7
D: NA
V: TRBV5-4
size: NA
DNA: TGTGCCAGCAGCCCACAGCCCGGCTACGAGCAGTACTTC
CDR3: CASSPQPGYEQYF

J: TRBJ2-1
D: NA
V: TRBV1
size: few
DNA: TGCACCAGCAGCCAAGATCGGAGGGGATTTCGCCAGCGGGAGAGTGAGCAGTTCTTC
CDR3: CTSSQDRRGFRQRESEQFF

J: TRBJ2-7
D: NA
V: TRBV6-1
size: NA
DNA: TGTGCCAGCAGGAAAGTCGACAAGAAATTCGAGCAGTACTTC
CDR3: CASRKVDKKFEQYF